The next 22 T cell receptor beta chains were all read from a single sample in a study of blood T cell repertoires in COVID-19. This table comes from immunoSEQ multiplex PCR, and its TCRdb copy is limited to in-frame clones, with some not included. The table lists about 200,000 clones, around 85% of them singletons, with approximately 15% in the top ten. The sample comprised peripheral blood. These receptors were taken from a man aged 50 to 59 who had recovered from COVID-19.

This chain connects TRBV30 to TRBJ1-1, with a weak D call TRBD1 (5 bases). Looked up from germline, CDR1 is GTSNPN and CDR2 is SVGIG (reference sequence). With 2 bases removed from V and 1 base from J, the gap between germline ends came to 20 bases. The CDR3 extends over 17 amino acids. CDR3 protein: CAWSFFRQGSQNTEAFF. The CDR3 nucleotides are TGTGCCTGGAGTTTTTTCCGGCAGGGATCCCAGAACACTGAAGCTTTCTTT.

This clone was detected a few times. J is TRBJ2-3 and V is TRBV7-3; 7 nucleotides line up with TRBD2. Germline loops: CDR1 SGHTA, CDR2 FQGTGA. V shed 1 base and J 3 bases; nucleotides not matched to a gene: 7. There are 16 residues in the CDR3. The CDR3: CASSLNGNGGTDTQYF. The CDR3, as DNA: TGTGCCAGCAGCTTAAACGGAAACGGGGGGACAGATACGCAGTATTTT. Full variable domain (rest looked up from reference TRBV7-3 and TRBJ2-3): GAGVSQTPSNKVTEKGKYVELRCDPISGHTALYWYRQSLGQGPEFLIYFQGTGAADDSGLPNDRFFAVRPEGSVSTLKIQRTERGDSAVYLCASSLNGNGGTDTQYFGPGTRLTVL.

This rearrangement joins TRBV5-4 to TRBJ2-3, with 12 bases identical to TRBD1. With V trimmed by 2 bases and J by 5 bases, 6 bases remained unmatched. CDR1 is SGHNT and CDR2 is YYREEE in the germline V gene (reference sequence). This CDR3 region has 16 residues. CDR3 in DNA: TGTGCCAGCAGCTTTAAGGGACAGGGGGCGAGAGATACGCAGTATTTT. Translated: CASSFKGQGARDTQYF.

The V gene is TRBV30, the J gene TRBJ2-7; TRBD1 matches at 7 bases. The CDR3 length is 14 residues. J lost 4 bases, V lost 1 base, and 7 bases had no gene match. Germline V gene data show CDR1 as GTSNPN and CDR2 as SVGIG (reference sequence). The CDR3 here is CAWSGGQRVYEQYF. The CDR3 DNA reads TGTGCCTGGAGTGGGGGACAGCGAGTATACGAGCAGTACTTC.

This sequence joins TRBV2 and TRBJ2-7; perhaps TRBD2 as D (6 bases). The CDR3 covers 12 residues. Trimming removed 2 bases at V and 6 bases at J, with 8 bases between. CDR1 and CDR2 (germline): SNHLY, FYNNEI. CDR3 in DNA: TGTGCCAGCAGTGAACCGGGACTCGAGCAGTACTTC. It codes for CASSEPGLEQYF.

This clone is a singleton in its sample. V gene TRBV18 combines with J gene TRBJ2-1, with 11 nucleotides matching TRBD2. Germline values: CDR1 KGHSH, CDR2 LQKENI. V trimming: 5 bases; J trimming: 1 base; junction bases outside the gene matches: 7. The CDR3 has 17 residues. In DNA form, the CDR3 reads TGTGCCAGCTCAAACGGACTAGCGGGTGGGTCCTACAATGAGCAGTTCTTC. Its protein is CASSNGLAGGSYNEQFF. Combining the CDR3 with reference TRBV18 and TRBJ2-1 gives the whole variable domain NAGVMQNPRHLVRRRGQEARLRCSPMKGHSHVYWYRQLPEEGLKFMVYLQKENIIDESGMPKERFSAEFPKEGPSILRIQQVVRGDSAAYFCASSNGLAGGSYNEQFFGPGTRLTVL.

The chain employs TRBV7-2 and TRBJ2-7, with TRBD2 identical over 13 bases. CDR1 and CDR2 (germline): SGHTA, FQGNSA. The CDR3 length is 16 residues. J was trimmed by 5 bases and V by 5 bases; bases with no gene match: 9. The chain's CDR3 is CASSANGLAGVHEQYF. The CDR3 region has the DNA TGTGCCAGCAGCGCGAACGGACTAGCGGGAGTCCACGAGCAGTACTTC.

This chain connects TRBV3-1 (or the pseudogene TRBV3-2) to TRBJ2-7; D ambiguous. CDR3 size: 13 residues. In germline, CDR1 is LGHDT, CDR2 YNNKEL (reference sequence). V was pared by 4 bases and J by 2 bases, with 9 bases between. In DNA, the CDR3 is TGTGCCAGCAGCCGAAACTTGGCCTACGAGCAGTACTTC. It specifies CASSRNLAYEQYF.

The chain links TRBV5-1 to TRBJ2-1, with TRBD2 matching 8 bases. V shed 3 bases, J shed 5 bases, and the junction held 10 bases outside the gene matches. The CDR3 is made up of 16 amino acids. Germline V gives CDR1 SGHRS, CDR2 YFSETQ. Here the CDR3 reads CASSSPGTRRNNEQFF. CDR3 sequence (DNA): TGCGCCAGCAGCTCGCCCGGGACTAGAAGGAACAATGAGCAGTTCTTC. Looking up the rest from reference TRBV5-1 and TRBJ2-1 gives the full variable domain: KAGVTQTPRYLIKTRGQQVTLSCSPISGHRSVSWYQQTPGQGLQFLFEYFSETQRNKGNFPGRFSGRQFSNSRSEMNVSTLELGDSALYLCASSSPGTRRNNEQFFGPGTRLTVL.

The chain uses TRBV15 and TRBJ1-3; 8 nucleotides agree with TRBD1. The CDR3 consists of 17 residues. Trimming took 0 bases from V and 4 from J; bases not matched to a gene: 8. CDR1 and CDR2 (germline): LNHNV, YYDKDF (reference sequence). In DNA, the CDR3 is TGTGCCACCAGCAGAGATCGGGCAGGGGGCCTCGGAAACACCATATATTTT. Amino acid sequence: CATSRDRAGGLGNTIYF. Variable domain in full (rest from reference TRBV15 and TRBJ1-3): DAMVIQNPRYQVTQFGKPVTLSCSQTLNHNVMYWYQQKSSQAPKLLFHYYDKDFNNEADTPDNFQSRRPNTSFCFLDIRSPGLGDTAMYLCATSRDRAGGLGNTIYFGEGSWLTVV.

This chain connects TRBV4-1 to TRBJ2-3, with TRBD2 as a possible D gene (5 bases). The ends were cut back, 5 bases at V and 6 bases at J, with 21 bases in the middle. The CDR3 totals 16 residues. Germline V gene sequence: CDR1 MGHRA, CDR2 YSYEKL. The CDR3 DNA is TGCGCCAGCAGCTCGGGCGGTGGCCAGCGGTGGGATACGCAGTATTTT. It yields the protein CASSSGGGQRWDTQYF.

This clone occurred once. The V and J genes are TRBV15 and TRBJ2-7; TRBD2 is a possible D gene (5 bases). Germline V lookup: CDR1 LNHNV, CDR2 YYDKDF (reference sequence). V lost 1 base and J 6 bases, leaving 16 bases between the germline ends. This CDR3 has 15 residues. The CDR3 is CATSRGTLLSGEQYF. As DNA, the CDR3 is TGTGCCACCAGCAGAGGGACTCTCTTATCTGGCGAGCAGTACTTC.

The chain carries TRBV2 and TRBJ2-5, with 9 bases matching TRBD2. Per the germline V gene, CDR1 is SNHLY and CDR2 is FYNNEI. This CDR3 is 15 amino acids long. The junction had 9 bases not matched to a gene; V was cut back by 7 bases and J by 3 bases. The CDR3 region has the DNA TGTGCCAGCATTATTTTAGCGGGAGTGAAAGAGACCCAGTACTTC. As protein: CASIILAGVKETQYF.

The rearrangement joins TRBV5-1 to TRBJ1-1; the match to TRBD1 covers 8 bases. The CDR3 has 17 residues. Germline V gives CDR1 SGHRS, CDR2 YFSETQ. V was pared by 4 bases and J by 0 bases, with 11 bases of the junction left unmatched. The CDR3 sequence: CASSTGQGRQLNTEAFF. The CDR3 DNA reads as TGCGCCAGCAGCACAGGACAGGGACGACAATTGAACACTGAAGCTTTCTTT.

The CDR3 is CASSTSRTGGRVDTQYF. CDR3 DNA sequence: TGTGCCAGCAGCACCTCTCGGACAGGGGGCCGGGTAGATACGCAGTATTTT. V and J are TRBV5-5 and TRBJ2-3; 11 nucleotides match TRBD1. V was pared by 4 bases and J by 5 bases, with 12 bases of the junction left unmatched. CDR3 size: 17 residues. CDR1 and CDR2 (germline): SGHKS, YYEKEE (reference sequence).

The chain combines TRBV11-3 with TRBJ2-2; 9 bases map to TRBD2. Germline-derived CDR1 and CDR2 are SGHNT and YENEEA. With V trimmed by 5 bases and J by 0 bases, 1 base remained unmatched. The CDR3 spans 15 residues. CDR3 loop: CASSRGGANTGELFF. The DNA of the CDR3 is TGTGCCAGCAGCCGCGGGGGGGCGAACACCGGGGAGCTGTTTTTT.

The chain couples TRBV5-4 to TRBJ2-7, with 10 nucleotides matching TRBD2. Losses at the gene ends were 3 bases for V and 4 bases for J; bases not matched to a gene: 7. The CDR3 sequence is 15 residues long. Germline CDR1 reads SGHNT; CDR2 reads YYREEE (reference sequence). CDR3 DNA: TGTGCCAGCAGCTCCAGCGGGAGGGATAAATACGAGCAGTACTTC. Protein product: CASSSSGRDKYEQYF.

This chain joins TRBV30 and TRBJ1-4; D not resolved. V dropped 4 bases and J dropped 7 bases, with 16 bases sitting between them. CDR3 length equals 14 residues. Germline assignment: CDR1 GTSNPN and CDR2 SVGIG (reference sequence). The CDR3 bases are TGTGCCTGGACTAAGCGGACGGCTCGTGAAAAACTGTTTTTT. It specifies CAWTKRTAREKLFF.

The J gene is TRBJ1-1, the V gene TRBV30; 10 bases are shared with TRBD1. The V gene end was trimmed by 3 bases and the J gene end by 4 bases; junction bases not matched to a gene: 2. Germline CDR1 and CDR2: GTSNPN and SVGIG (reference sequence). CDR3 length: 13 amino acids. In DNA form, the CDR3 reads TGTGCCTGGAGGGGACAGGGGAGCACTGAAGCTTTCTTT. It specifies CAWRGQGSTEAFF.

The chain employs TRBV19 and TRBJ2-7; 7 positions agree with TRBD2. CDR1 and CDR2 from the germline V gene are LNHDA and SQIVND (reference sequence). Losses at the gene ends were 5 bases for V and 0 bases for J; bases not matched to a gene: 1. This CDR3 has 13 residues. Here the CDR3 reads CASSWGGSYEQYF. The CDR3 coding sequence is TGTGCCAGTAGTTGGGGGGGCTCCTACGAGCAGTACTTC.

This clone was seen more than once but under ten times. The chain recombines TRBV5-1 with TRBJ2-7; a weak D match, TRBD1 (5 bases). Deletions cut 0 bases from V and 3 bases from J, with 7 bases between. CDR1 and CDR2 from the germline V gene are SGHRS and YFSETQ. The length of the CDR3 is 13 residues. The CDR3: CASSLDQGYEQYF. CDR3 nucleotides: TGCGCCAGCAGCTTGGACCAGGGCTACGAGCAGTACTTC.

This chain links TRBV5-1 with TRBJ2-7, with a tentative D call TRBD2 (6 bases). The V and J ends lost 2 bases and 2 bases respectively, with 14 bases between them. CDR3 length equals 15 residues. Germline loops: CDR1 SGHRS, CDR2 YFSETQ. The CDR3 protein is CASSFRDFATYEQYF. CDR3 bases: TGCGCCAGCAGCTTTCGGGACTTCGCTACCTACGAGCAGTACTTC.